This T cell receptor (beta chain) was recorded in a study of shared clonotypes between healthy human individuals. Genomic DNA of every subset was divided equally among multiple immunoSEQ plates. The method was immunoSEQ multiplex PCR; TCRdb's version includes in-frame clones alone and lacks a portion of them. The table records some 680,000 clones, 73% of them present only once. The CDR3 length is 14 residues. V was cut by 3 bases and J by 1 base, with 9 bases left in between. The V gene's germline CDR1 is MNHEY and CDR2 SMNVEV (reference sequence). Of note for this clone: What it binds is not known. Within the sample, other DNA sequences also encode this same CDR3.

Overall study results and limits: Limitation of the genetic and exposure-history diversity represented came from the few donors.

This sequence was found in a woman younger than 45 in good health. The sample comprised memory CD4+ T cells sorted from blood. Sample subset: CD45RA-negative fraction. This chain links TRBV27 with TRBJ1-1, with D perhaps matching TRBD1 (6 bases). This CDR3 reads CASSFRGRNTEAFF. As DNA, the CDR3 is TGTGCCAGCAGTTTTAGGGGGAGGAACACTGAAGCTTTCTTT.